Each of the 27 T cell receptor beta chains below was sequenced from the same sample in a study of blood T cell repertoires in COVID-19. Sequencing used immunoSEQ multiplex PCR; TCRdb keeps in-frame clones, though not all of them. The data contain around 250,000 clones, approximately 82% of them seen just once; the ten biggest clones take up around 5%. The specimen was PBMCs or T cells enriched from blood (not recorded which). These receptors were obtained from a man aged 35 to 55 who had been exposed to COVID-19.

In nucleotides, the CDR3 is TGTGCCAGCTCATACCAGGCGCTGAATCAGCCCCAGCATTTT. This encodes CASSYQALNQPQHF. V is TRBV18 and J is TRBJ1-5; D is ambiguous. The CDR3 consists of 14 residues. Trimming pared 5 bases from V and 4 bases from J, leaving 12 bases between. The germline gives CDR1 KGHSH, CDR2 LQKENI. Together with reference TRBV18 and TRBJ1-5, the CDR3 gives the full variable domain: NAGVMQNPRHLVRRRGQEARLRCSPMKGHSHVYWYRQLPEEGLKFMVYLQKENIIDESGMPKERFSAEFPKEGPSILRIQQVVRGDSAAYFCASSYQALNQPQHFGDGTRLSIL.

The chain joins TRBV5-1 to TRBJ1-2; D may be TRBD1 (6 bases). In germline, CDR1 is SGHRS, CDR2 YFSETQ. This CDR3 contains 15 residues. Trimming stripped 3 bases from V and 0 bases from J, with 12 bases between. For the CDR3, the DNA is TGCGCCAGCAGCTCTGGAGACAGGACTAACTATGGCTACACCTTC. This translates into CASSSGDRTNYGYTF.

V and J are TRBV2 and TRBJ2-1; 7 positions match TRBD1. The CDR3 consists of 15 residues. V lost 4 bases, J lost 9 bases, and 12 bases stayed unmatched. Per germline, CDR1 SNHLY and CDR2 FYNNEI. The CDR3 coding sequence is TGTGCCAGCAGTGTACGGCCACAGGGGACCGGTGAGCAGTTCTTC. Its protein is CASSVRPQGTGEQFF.

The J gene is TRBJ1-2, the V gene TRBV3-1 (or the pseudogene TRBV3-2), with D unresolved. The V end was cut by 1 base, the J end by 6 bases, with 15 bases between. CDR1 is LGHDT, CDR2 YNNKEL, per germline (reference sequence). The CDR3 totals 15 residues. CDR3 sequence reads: CASSQVFGEKDGYTF. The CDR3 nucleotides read TGTGCCAGCAGCCAAGTTTTCGGGGAAAAGGATGGCTACACCTTC.

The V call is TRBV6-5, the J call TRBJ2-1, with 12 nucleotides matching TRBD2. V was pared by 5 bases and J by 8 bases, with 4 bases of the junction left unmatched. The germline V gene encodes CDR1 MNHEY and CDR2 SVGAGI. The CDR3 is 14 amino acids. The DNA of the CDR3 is TGTGCCAGCAGTAAACTAGCGGGAGGCGATGAGCAGTTCTTC. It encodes CASSKLAGGDEQFF.

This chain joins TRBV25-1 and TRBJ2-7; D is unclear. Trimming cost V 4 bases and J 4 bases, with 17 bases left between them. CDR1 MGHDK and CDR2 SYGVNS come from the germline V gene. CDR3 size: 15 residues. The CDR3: CASSAQAQARYEQYF. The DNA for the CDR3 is TGTGCCAGCAGTGCCCAAGCCCAGGCCCGATACGAGCAGTACTTC.

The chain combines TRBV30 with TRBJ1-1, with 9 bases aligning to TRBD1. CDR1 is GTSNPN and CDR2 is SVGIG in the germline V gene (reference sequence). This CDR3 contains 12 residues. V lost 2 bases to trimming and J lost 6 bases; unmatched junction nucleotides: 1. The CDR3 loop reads CAWSRQGAEAFF. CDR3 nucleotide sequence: TGTGCCTGGAGTCGACAGGGGGCTGAAGCTTTCTTT.

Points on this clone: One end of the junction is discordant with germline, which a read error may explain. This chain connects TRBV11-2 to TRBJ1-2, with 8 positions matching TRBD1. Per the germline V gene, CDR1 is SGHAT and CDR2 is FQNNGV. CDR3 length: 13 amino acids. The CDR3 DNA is TGTGCCAGCAGCCTAGACAGGGGCGGGGGCTACACCTTC. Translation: CASSLDRGGGYTF.

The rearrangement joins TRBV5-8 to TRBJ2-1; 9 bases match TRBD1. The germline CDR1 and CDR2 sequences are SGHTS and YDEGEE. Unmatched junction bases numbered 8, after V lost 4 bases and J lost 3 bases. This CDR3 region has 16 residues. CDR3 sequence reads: CASSGTGRVGYNEQFF. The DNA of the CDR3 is TGTGCCAGCAGCGGGACAGGGAGGGTAGGCTACAATGAGCAGTTCTTC.

CDR3 protein: CSARGYQETQYF. Written as DNA, the CDR3 is TGCAGCGCTAGGGGGTACCAAGAGACCCAGTACTTC. The chain links TRBV29-1 to TRBJ2-5, with a weak D call TRBD1 (6 bases). The CDR3 loop spans 12 amino acids. The V gene's germline CDR1 is SQVTM and CDR2 ANQGSEA. The V end lost 7 bases, the J end lost 0 bases, and 9 bases lay between the germline ends.

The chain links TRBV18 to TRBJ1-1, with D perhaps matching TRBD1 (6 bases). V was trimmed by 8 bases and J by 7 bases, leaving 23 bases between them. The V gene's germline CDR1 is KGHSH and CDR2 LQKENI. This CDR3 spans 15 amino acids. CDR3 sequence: CASQYQDTQGGEAFF. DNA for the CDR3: TGTGCCAGCCAATACCAGGATACACAGGGCGGTGAAGCTTTCTTT.

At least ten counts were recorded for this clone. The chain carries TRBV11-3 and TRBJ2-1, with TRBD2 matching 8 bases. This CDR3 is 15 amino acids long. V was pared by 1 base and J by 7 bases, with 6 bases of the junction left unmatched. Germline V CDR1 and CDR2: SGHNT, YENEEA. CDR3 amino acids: CASSLGSAGVNEQFF. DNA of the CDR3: TGTGCCAGCAGCTTAGGGTCAGCGGGAGTGAATGAGCAGTTCTTC. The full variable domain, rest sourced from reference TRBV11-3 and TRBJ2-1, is EAGVVQSPRYKIIEKKQPVAFWCNPISGHNTLYWYLQNLGQGPELLIRYENEEAVDDSQLPKDRFSAERLKGVDSTLKIQPAELGDSAVYLCASSLGSAGVNEQFFGPGTRLTVL.

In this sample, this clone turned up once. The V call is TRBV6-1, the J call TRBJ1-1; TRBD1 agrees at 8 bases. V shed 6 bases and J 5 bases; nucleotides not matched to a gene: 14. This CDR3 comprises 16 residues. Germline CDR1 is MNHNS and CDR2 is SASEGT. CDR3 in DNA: TGTGCCAGCAGGGAAAAACAGGGGGACTGGCGAACTGAAGCTTTCTTT. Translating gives CASREKQGDWRTEAFF.

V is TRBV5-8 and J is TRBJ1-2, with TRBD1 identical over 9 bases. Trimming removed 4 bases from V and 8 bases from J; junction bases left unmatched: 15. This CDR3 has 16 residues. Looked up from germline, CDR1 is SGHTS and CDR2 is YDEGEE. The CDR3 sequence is CASSPRRGQGTDGYTF. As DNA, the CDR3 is TGTGCCAGCAGCCCTCGTAGAGGACAGGGGACGGACGGCTACACCTTC.

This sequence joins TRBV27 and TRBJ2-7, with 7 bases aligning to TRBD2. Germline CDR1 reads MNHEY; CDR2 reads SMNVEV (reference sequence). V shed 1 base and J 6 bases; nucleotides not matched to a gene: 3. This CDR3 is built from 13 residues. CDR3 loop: CASSLLGGSEQYF. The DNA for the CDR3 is TGTGCCAGCAGTTTATTGGGGGGGAGCGAGCAGTACTTC.

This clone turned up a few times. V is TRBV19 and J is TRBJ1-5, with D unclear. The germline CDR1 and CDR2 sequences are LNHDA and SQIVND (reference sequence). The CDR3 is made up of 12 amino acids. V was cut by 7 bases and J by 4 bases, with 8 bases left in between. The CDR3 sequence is CASTRENQPQHF. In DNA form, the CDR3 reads TGTGCCAGTACGAGGGAGAATCAGCCCCAGCATTTT.

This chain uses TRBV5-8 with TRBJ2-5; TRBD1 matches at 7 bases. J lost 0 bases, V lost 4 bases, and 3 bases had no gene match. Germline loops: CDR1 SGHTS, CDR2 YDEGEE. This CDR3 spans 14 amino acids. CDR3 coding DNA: TGTGCCAGCAGCCTTGGGACAGACCAAGAGACCCAGTACTTC. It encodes CASSLGTDQETQYF.

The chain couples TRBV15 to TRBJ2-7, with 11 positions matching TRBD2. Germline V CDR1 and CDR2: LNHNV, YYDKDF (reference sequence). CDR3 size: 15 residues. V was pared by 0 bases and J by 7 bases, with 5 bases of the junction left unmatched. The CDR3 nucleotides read TGTGCCACCAGCAGAGATCGACTAGCGGGGCGTGAGCAGTACTTC. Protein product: CATSRDRLAGREQYF.

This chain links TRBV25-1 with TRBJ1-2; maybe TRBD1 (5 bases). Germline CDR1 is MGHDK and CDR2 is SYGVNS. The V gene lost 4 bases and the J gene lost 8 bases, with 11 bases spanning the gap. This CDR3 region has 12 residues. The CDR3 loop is CASSGGTGGYTF. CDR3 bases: TGTGCCAGCAGTGGCGGGACGGGCGGCTACACCTTC.

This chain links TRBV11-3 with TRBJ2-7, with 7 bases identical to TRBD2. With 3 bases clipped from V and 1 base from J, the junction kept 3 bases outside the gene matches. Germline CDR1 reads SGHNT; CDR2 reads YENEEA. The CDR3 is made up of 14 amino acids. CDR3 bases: TGTGCCAGCAGCTTTTCTAGCGGTTCCTACGAGCAGTACTTC. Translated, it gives CASSFSSGSYEQYF.

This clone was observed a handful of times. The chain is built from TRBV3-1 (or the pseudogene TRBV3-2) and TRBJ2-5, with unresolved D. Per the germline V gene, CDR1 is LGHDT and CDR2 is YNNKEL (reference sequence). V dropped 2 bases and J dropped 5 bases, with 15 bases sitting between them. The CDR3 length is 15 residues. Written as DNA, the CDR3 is TGTGCCAGCAGCCAACGCGCTCGGCCGCGGGAGACCCAGTACTTC. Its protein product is CASSQRARPRETQYF.

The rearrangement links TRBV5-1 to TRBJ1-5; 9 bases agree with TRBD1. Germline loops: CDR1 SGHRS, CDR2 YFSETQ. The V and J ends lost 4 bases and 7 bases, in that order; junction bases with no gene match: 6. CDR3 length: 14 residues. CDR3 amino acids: CASSVTGGGQPQHF. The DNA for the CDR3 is TGCGCCAGCAGCGTTACAGGGGGCGGGCAGCCCCAGCATTTT.

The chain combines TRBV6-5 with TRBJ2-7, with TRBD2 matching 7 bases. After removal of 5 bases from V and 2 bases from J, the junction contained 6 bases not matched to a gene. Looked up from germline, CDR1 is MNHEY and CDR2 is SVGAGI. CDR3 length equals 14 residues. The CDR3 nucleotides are TGTGCCAGCAGTCCTTTAGCGGGTCCCTACGAGCAGTACTTC. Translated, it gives CASSPLAGPYEQYF.

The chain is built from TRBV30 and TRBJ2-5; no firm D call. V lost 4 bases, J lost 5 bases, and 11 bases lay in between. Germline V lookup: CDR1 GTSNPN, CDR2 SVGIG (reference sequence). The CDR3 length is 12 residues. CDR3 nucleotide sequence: TGTGCCTGGAATCGAGAGTCTGAGACCCAGTACTTC. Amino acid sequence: CAWNRESETQYF.

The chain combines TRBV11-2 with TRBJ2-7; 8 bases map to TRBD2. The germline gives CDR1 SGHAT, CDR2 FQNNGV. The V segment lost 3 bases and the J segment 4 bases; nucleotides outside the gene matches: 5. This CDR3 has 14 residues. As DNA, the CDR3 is TGTGCCAGCAGCTTTAGTAGCGGGACTTACGAGCAGTACTTC. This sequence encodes CASSFSSGTYEQYF.

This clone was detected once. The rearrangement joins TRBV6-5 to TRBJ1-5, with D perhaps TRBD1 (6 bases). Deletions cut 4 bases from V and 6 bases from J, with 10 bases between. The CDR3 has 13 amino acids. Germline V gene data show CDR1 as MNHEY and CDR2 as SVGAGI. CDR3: CASSSQQGQPQHF. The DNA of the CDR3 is TGTGCCAGCAGTTCCCAACAGGGTCAGCCCCAGCATTTT.

The DNA for the CDR3 is TGTGCCAGCCATCTCACGGGGACAAGCCCCTATGGCTACACCTTC. Protein product: CASHLTGTSPYGYTF. The chain links TRBV6-5 to TRBJ1-2; perhaps TRBD1 as D (6 bases). Trimming stripped 8 bases from V and 4 bases from J, with 20 bases between. The germline V gene encodes CDR1 MNHEY and CDR2 SVGAGI. The CDR3 is 15 amino acids.